This T cell receptor beta chain was found in a study of CD4+ T cells in melanoma. Trimming removed 4 bases at V and 7 bases at J, with 23 bases between. This CDR3 comprises 16 residues. CDR1 and CDR2 (germline): MNHEY, SVGAGI. Data came from immunoSEQ multiplex PCR; TCRdb stores just in-frame clones and leaves some out. This table has approximately 14,000 clones, approximately 57% appearing once. Sample: cells from a culture (not recorded whether cultured in vitro). The chain employs TRBV6-5 and TRBJ2-7; the D gene is possibly TRBD1 (5 bases). The clonotype originates from a human donor with melanoma. The CDR3 loop is CASSSDRRALRQEQYF. For the CDR3, the DNA is TGTGCCAGCAGTTCTGACAGAAGGGCCCTCCGGCAGGAGCAGTACTTC.